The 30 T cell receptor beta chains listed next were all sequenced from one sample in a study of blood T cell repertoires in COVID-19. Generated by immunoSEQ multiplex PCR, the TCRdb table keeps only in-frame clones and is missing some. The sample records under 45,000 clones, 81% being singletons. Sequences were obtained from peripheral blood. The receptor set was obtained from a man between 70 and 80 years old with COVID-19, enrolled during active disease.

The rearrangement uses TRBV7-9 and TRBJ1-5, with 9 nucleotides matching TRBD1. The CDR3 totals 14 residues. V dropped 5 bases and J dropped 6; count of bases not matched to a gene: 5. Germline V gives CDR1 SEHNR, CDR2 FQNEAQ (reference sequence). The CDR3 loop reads CASSETGGGQPQHF. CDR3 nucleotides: TGTGCCAGCAGCGAGACAGGGGGGGGTCAGCCCCAGCATTTT.

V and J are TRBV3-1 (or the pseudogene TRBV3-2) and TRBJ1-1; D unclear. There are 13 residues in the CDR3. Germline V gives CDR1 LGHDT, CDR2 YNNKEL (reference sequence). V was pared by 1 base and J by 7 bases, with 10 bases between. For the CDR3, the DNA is TGTGCCAGCAGCCAAGTGAGTCCCCATGAAGCTTTCTTT. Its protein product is CASSQVSPHEAFF.

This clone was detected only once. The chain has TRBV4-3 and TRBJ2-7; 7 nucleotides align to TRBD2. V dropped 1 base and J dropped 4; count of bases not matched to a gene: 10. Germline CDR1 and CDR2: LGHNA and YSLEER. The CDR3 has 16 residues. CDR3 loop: CASSQVRGEGLYEQYF. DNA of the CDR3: TGCGCCAGCAGCCAAGTTCGGGGGGAGGGCCTATACGAGCAGTACTTC.

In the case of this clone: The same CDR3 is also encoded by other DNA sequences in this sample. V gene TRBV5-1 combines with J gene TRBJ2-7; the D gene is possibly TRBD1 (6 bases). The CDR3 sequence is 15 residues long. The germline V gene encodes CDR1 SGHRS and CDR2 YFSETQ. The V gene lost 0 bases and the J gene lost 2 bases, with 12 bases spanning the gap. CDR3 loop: CASSLGGTGTYEQYF. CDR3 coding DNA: TGCGCCAGCAGCTTGGGCGGCACAGGGACCTACGAGCAGTACTTC.

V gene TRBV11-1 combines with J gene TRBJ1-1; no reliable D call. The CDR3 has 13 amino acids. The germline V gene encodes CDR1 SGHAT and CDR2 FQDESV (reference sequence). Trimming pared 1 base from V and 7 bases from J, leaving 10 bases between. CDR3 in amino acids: CASSLGRGGEAFF. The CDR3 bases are TGTGCCAGCAGCTTAGGAAGAGGAGGTGAAGCTTTCTTT.

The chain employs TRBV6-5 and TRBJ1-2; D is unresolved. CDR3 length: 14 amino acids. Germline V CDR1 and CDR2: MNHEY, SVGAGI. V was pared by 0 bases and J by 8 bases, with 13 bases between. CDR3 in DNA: TGTGCCAGCAGTTACTCCCAGGATATTCGAGGCTACACCTTC. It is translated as CASSYSQDIRGYTF.

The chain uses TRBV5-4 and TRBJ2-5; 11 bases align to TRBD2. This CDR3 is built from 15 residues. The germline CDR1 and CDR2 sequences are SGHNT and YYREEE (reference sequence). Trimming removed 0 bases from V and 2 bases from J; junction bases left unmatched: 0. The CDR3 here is CASSLVAGGQETQYF. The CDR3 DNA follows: TGTGCCAGCAGCTTGGTAGCGGGAGGGCAAGAGACCCAGTACTTC.

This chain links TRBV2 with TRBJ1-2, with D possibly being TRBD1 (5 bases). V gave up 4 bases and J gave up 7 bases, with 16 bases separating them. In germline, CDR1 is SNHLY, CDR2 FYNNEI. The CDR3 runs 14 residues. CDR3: CASSAQGPLVGYTF. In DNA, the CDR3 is TGTGCCAGCAGTGCCCAGGGCCCTCTAGTTGGCTACACCTTC. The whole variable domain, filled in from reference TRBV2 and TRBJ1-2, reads EPEVTQTPSHQVTQMGQEVILRCVPISNHLYFYWYRQILGQKVEFLVSFYNNEISEKSEIFDDQFSVERPDGSNFTLKIRSTKLEDSAMYFCASSAQGPLVGYTFGSGTRLTVV.

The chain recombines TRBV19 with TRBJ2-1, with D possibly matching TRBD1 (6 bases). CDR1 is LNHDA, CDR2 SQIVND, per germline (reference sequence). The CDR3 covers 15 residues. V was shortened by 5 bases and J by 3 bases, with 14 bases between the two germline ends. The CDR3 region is CASSSTGSGYNEQFF. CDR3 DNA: TGTGCCAGTAGTTCAACAGGGTCTGGCTACAATGAGCAGTTCTTC.

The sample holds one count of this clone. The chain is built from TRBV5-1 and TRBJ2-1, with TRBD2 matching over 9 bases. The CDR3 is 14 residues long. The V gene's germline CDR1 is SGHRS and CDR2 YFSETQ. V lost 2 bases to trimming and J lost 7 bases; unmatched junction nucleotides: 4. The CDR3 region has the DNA TGCGCCAGCAGCTTCATAGCGGGAGAAAATGAGCAGTTCTTC. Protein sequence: CASSFIAGENEQFF.

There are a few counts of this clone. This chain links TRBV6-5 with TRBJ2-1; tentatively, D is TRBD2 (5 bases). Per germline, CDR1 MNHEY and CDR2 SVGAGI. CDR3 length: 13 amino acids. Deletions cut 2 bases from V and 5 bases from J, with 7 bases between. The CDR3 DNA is TGTGCCAGCAGTTACGTCGGGGACAATGAGCAGTTCTTC. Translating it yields CASSYVGDNEQFF.

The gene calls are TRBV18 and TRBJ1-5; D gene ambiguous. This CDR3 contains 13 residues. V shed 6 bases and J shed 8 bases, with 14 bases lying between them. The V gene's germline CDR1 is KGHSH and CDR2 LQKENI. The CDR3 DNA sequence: TGTGCCAGCTCTCCGGGAAACCCGGAGCCCCAGCATTTT. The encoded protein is CASSPGNPEPQHF.

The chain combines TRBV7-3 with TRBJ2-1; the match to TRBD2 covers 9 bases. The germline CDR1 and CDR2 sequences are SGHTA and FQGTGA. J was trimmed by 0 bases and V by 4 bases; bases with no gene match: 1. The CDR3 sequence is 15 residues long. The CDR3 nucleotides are TGTGCCAGCAGCTCGACTAGCGGCTCCTACAATGAGCAGTTCTTC. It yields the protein CASSSTSGSYNEQFF.

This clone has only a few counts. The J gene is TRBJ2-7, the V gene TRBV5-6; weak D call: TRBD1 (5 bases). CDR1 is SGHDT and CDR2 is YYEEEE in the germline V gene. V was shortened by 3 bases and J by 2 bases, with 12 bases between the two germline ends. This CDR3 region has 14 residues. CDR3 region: CASSSATATYEQYF. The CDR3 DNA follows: TGTGCCAGCAGCTCGGCGACAGCTACCTACGAGCAGTACTTC.

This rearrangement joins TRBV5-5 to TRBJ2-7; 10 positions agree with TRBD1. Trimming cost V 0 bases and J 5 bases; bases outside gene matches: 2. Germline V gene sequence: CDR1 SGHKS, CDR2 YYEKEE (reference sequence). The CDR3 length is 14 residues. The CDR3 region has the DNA TGTGCCAGCAGCTTGGCCGGGACAGGGGACGAGCAGTACTTC. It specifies CASSLAGTGDEQYF.

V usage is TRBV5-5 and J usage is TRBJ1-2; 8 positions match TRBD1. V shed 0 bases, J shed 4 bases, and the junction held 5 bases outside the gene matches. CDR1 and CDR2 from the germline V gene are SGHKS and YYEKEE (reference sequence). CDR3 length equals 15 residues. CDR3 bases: TGTGCCAGCAGCTTGGTACAGGGGGAAGTCTATGGCTACACCTTC. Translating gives CASSLVQGEVYGYTF.

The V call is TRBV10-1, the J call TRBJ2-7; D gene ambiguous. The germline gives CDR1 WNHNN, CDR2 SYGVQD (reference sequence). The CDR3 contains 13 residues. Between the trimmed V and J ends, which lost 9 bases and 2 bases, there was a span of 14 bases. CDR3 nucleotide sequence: TGCGCCAGAACCGACAAGGAAGCCTACGAGCAGTACTTC. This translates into CARTDKEAYEQYF.

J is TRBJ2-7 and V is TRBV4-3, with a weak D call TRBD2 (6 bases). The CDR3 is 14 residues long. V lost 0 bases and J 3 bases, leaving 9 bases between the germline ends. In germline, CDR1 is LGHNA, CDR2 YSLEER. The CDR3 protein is CASSQETSSYEQYF. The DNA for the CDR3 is TGCGCCAGCAGCCAAGAAACTAGCAGCTACGAGCAGTACTTC.

CDR3 in amino acids: CASSLEGGLSPLHF. CDR3 DNA: TGTGCCAGCAGCTTGGAGGGGGGGCTCTCACCCCTCCACTTT. The chain joins TRBV5-4 to TRBJ1-6; perhaps TRBD1 as D (6 bases). This CDR3 region has 14 residues. The germline gives CDR1 SGHNT, CDR2 YYREEE (reference sequence). V shed 0 bases and J shed 10 bases, with 11 bases lying between them.

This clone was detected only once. The CDR3 region is CASSPDSSRNQPQHF. Written as DNA, the CDR3 is TGTGCCAGCTCACCGGACAGTAGTCGAAATCAGCCCCAGCATTTT. The gene calls are TRBV18 and TRBJ1-5, with D tentatively TRBD1 (6 bases). The CDR3 runs to 15 residues. Germline lookup yields CDR1 KGHSH and CDR2 LQKENI. Trimming removed 3 bases from V and 4 bases from J, with 13 bases in between.

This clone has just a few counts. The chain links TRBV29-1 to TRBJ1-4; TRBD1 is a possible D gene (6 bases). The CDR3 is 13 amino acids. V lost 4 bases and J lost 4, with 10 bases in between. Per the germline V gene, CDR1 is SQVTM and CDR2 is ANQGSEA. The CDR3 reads CSVGDTYNEKLFF. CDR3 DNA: TGCAGCGTTGGGGACACCTATAATGAAAAACTGTTTTTT.

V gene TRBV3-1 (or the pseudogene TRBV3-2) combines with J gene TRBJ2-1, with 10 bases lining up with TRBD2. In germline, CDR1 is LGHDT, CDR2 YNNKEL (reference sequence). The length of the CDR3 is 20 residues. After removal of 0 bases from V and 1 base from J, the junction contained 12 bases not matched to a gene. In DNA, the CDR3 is TGTGCCAGCAGCCAAGATAAGACTAGCGGGCCTTGGGCTTCCTACAATGAGCAGTTCTTC. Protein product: CASSQDKTSGPWASYNEQFF.

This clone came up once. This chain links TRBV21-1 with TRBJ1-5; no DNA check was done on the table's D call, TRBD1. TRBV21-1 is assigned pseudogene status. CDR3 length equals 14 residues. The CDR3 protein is CASSTDRADQPQHF. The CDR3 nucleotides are TGTGCCAGCAGCACGGACAGGGCGGATCAGCCCCAGCATTTT.

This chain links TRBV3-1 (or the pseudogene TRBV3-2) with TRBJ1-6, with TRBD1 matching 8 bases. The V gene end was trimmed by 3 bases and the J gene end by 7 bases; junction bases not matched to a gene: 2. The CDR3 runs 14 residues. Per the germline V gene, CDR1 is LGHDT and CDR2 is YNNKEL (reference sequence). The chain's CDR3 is CASSHGDRNSPLHF. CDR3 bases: TGTGCCAGCAGCCATGGGGACAGGAATTCACCCCTCCACTTT.

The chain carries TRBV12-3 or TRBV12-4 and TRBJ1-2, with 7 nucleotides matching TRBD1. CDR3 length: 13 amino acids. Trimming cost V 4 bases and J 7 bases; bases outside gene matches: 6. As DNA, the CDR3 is TGTGCCAGCAGTTCCAGGGGGTCGGCTGGCTACACCTTC. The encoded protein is CASSSRGSAGYTF.

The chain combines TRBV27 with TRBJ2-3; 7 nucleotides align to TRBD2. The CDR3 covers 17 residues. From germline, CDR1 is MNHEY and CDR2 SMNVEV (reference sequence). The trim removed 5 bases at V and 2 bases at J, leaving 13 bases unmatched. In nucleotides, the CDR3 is TGTGCCAGCAGTCCACCCCCGACTAGCCTTGACACAGATACGCAGTATTTT. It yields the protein CASSPPPTSLDTDTQYF.

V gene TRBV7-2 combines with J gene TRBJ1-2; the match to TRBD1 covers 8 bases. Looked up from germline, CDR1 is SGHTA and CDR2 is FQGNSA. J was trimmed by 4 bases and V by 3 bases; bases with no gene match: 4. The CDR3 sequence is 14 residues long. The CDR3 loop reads CASSFQGATYGYTF. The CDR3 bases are TGTGCCAGCAGCTTTCAGGGGGCCACCTATGGCTACACCTTC.

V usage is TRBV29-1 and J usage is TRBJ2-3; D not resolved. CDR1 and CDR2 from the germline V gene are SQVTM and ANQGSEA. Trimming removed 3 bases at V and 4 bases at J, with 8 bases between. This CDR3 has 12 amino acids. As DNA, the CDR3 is TGCAGCGTTGAGTGGGCCCCAGATACGCAGTATTTT. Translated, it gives CSVEWAPDTQYF.

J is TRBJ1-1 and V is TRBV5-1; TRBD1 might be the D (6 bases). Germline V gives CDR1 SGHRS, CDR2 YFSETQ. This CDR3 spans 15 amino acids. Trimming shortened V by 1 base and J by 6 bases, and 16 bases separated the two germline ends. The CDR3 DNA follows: TGCGCCAGCAGCTTGTTGGGACAACATGGGTCTGAAGCTTTCTTT. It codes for CASSLLGQHGSEAFF.

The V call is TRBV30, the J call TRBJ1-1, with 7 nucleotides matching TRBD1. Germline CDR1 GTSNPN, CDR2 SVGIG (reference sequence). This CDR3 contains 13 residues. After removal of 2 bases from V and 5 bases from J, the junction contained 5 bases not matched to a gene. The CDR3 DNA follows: TGTGCCTGGAGTACAGGGGTCCATACTGAAGCTTTCTTT. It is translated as CAWSTGVHTEAFF. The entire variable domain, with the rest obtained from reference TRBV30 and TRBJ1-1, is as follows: SQTIHQWPATLVQPVGSPLSLECTVEGTSNPNLYWYRQAAGRGLQLLFYSVGIGQISSEVPQNLSASRPQDRQFILSSKKLLLSDSGFYLCAWSTGVHTEAFFGQGTRLTVV.